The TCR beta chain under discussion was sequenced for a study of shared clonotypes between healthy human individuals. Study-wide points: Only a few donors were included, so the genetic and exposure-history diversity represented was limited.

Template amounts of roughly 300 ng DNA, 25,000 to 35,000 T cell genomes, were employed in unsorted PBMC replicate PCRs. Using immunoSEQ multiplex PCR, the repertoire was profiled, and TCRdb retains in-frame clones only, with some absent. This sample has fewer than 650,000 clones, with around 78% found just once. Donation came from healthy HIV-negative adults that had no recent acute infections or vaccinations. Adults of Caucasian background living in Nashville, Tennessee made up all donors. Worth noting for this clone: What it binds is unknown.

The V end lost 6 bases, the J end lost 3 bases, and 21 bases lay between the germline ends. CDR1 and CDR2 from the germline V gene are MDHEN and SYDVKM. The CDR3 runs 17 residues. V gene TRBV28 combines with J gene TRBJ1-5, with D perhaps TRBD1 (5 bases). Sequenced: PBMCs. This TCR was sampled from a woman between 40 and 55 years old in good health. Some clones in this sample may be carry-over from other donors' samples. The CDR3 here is CASRHLGAGRFNQPQHF. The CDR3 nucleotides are TGTGCCAGCAGACATTTGGGCGCAGGGAGGTTCAATCAGCCCCAGCATTTT.